This T cell receptor beta chain was captured by sequencing in a study of human T cells and chemical hapten exposure. Turning to the study itself: The use of 2% DPC on 2 cm by 2 cm of upper inner arm skin constituted sensitization. Patients, chiefly female, had alopecia areata, totalis or universalis.

This sample's time point: pre-sensitization, week 0. Treatment indicated: therapeutic diphenylcyclopropenone sensitization with weekly scalp DPC. Staff drew blood before applying each patch test. In the case of this clonotype: Antigen specificity is unknown.

This CDR3 is built from 13 residues. Looked up from germline, CDR1 is MGHDK and CDR2 is SYGVNS. J gave up 4 bases and V 6 bases, and 1 base lay outside the gene matches. TCRdb passed the RACE reads through MiXCR, listing each CDR3 protein once. The sample holds 270,000 or so distinct CDR3 sequences, around 7.3% seen once. Study-level results: High-frequency TCRs, those above 1 in 1000, stayed the same after DPC sensitization.

The sequenced sample was whole blood, obtained in connection with sensitization to the hapten diphenylcyclopropenone (DPC). The receptor was isolated from a man aged 18 to 35 with alopecia areata. Some clones in this sample may be carry-over from other donors' samples. V usage is TRBV25-1 and J usage is TRBJ2-2, with 8 bases that match TRBD1. CDR3 DNA: TGTGCCAGCAGCGGACAGGGCACCGGGGAGCTGTTTTTT. Translating it yields CASSGQGTGELFF. Combining the CDR3 with reference TRBV25-1 and TRBJ2-2 gives the whole variable domain EADIYQTPRYLVIGTGKKITLECSQTMGHDKMYWYQQDPGMELHLIHYSYGVNSTEKGDLSSESTVSRIRTEHFPLTLESARPSHTSQYLCASSGQGTGELFFGEGSRLTVL.